The sequence of this T cell receptor (beta chain) was determined in a study of blood T cell repertoires in COVID-19. Background on the study: Specimens from acute and convalescent COVID-19 originated in the United States, Italy and Spain. Sources were T cells, B-cell-depleted T cells, or PBMCs; the material itself was cDNA or gDNA.

In the original workflow: It was from reference gene primer amplification that nucleated cell counts were estimated. Libraries were prepared by immunoSEQ multiplex PCR; TCRdb keeps only in-frame clonotypes and omits some of them. For V, J and clone size, that table is used; D and trimming come from the DNA. The data show 90,000 to 100,000 clones, with roughly 89% seen just once and 5.2% held by the top ten. Followed longitudinally, the Seattle patients had been enrolled during active infection. The TCR was taken from a man between 60 and 75 years old with COVID-19, enrolled during active disease. Sequencing was performed on peripheral blood.

The CDR3 DNA is TGCAGCGTTGGGGCTAGCGGGGGAAAGGGAGAGACCCAGTACTTC. It is translated as CSVGASGGKGETQYF. The rearrangement uses TRBV29-1 and TRBJ2-5, with 10 positions matching TRBD2. The CDR3 covers 15 residues. The germline gives CDR1 SQVTM, CDR2 ANQGSEA. V shed 4 bases and J 4 bases; nucleotides not matched to a gene: 9.